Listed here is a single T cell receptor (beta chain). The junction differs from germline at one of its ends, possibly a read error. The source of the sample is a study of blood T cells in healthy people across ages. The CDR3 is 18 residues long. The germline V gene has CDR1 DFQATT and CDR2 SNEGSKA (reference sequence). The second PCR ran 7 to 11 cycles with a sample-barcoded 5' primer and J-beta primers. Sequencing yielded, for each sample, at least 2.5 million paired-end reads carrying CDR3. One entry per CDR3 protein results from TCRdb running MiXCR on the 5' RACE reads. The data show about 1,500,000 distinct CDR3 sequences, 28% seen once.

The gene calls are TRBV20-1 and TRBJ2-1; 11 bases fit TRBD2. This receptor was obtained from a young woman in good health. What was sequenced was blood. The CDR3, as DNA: TGCAGCGCTAGGGGGGCTAGCGGGGGGACCGTTCTTTACAATGAGCAGTTCTTC. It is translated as CSARGASGGTVLYNEQFF.